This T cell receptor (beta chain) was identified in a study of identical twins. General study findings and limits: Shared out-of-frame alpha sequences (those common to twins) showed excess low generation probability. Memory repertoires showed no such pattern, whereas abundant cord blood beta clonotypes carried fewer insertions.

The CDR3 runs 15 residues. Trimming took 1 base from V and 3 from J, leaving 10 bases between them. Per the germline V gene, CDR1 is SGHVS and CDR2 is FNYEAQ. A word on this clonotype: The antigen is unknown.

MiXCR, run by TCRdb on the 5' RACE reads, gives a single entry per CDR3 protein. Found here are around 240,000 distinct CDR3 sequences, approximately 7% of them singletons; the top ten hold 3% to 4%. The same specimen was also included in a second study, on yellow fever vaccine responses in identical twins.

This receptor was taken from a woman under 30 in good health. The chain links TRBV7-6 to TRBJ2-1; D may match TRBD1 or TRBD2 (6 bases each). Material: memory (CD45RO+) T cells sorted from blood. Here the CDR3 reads CASSLVGGLYNEQFF. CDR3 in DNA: TGTGCCAGCAGCTTAGTCGGGGGCCTCTACAATGAGCAGTTCTTC.